This TCR beta chain comes out of a study of early T cells in non-severe SARS-CoV-2 infection. Across the whole study: RNA in bulk from unsorted whole blood was sequenced, and chains were unpaired.

Individual cDNA molecules received unique molecular identifiers during library preparation. TCRdb redid the calling of the 5' RACE reads with MiXCR, one entry per CDR3 protein. Of 80,000 or so distinct CDR3 sequences listed, around 6% were seen once; the top ten hold 7.8%. The sample holds many counts of this clonotype. Antigen specificity is unknown. Study-level points and caveats: Matches to VDJdb favored anti-spike CD8 responses and missed private and CD4 specificities.

Germline V gives CDR1 MNHNY, CDR2 SVGAGI (reference sequence). The CDR3 is made up of 15 amino acids. V dropped 2 bases and J dropped 0 bases, with 8 bases sitting between them. The source material was whole blood. The rearrangement joins TRBV6-6 to TRBJ1-3; TRBD1 might be the D (6 bases). The TCR originated in an adult who was a healthcare worker with PCR-confirmed SARS-CoV-2 infection or an uninfected control (not recorded which). CDR3 nucleotide sequence: TGTGCCAGCAGTTACCGGGACACCTCTGGAAACACCATATATTTT. It translates to CASSYRDTSGNTIYF.